The source of this T cell receptor (beta chain) is a study of cytomegalovirus exposure and HLA in healthy donors. As for the study in general: Genotyping of 300 to 450 donors showed that about 83% belonged to the Caucasian-associated ancestry cluster. Study results and limitations: An assumption of roughly uniform sequencing depth across donors underlay the presence/absence analyses. A list of roughly 160 TCR beta chains associated with cytomegalovirus was given. The later analysis indicated that the majority of CMV-associated TCR beta chains appeared HLA-restricted.

Turning to this clone: Its antigen is not identified.

Unmatched junction bases numbered 6, after V lost 1 base and J lost 3 bases. This CDR3 is built from 15 residues. Germline assignment: CDR1 SGDLS and CDR2 YYNGEE. The PCR employed 60 Vbeta primers together with 13 Jbeta primers. The data were produced by immunoSEQ multiplex PCR, yet TCRdb's version contains in-frame clones alone and is incomplete. The repertoire has approximately 130,000 clones, roughly 79% of them found once; the top ten carry less than 1.1%. Sequenced input: PBMCs. This receptor was taken from a male donor in good health and CMV-seronegative. The gene calls are TRBV9 and TRBJ2-7; 8 nucleotides line up with TRBD1. CDR3 bases: TGTGCCAGCAGCGTATCCGGACAGGGACTCTACGAGCAGTACTTC. As protein: CASSVSGQGLYEQYF.